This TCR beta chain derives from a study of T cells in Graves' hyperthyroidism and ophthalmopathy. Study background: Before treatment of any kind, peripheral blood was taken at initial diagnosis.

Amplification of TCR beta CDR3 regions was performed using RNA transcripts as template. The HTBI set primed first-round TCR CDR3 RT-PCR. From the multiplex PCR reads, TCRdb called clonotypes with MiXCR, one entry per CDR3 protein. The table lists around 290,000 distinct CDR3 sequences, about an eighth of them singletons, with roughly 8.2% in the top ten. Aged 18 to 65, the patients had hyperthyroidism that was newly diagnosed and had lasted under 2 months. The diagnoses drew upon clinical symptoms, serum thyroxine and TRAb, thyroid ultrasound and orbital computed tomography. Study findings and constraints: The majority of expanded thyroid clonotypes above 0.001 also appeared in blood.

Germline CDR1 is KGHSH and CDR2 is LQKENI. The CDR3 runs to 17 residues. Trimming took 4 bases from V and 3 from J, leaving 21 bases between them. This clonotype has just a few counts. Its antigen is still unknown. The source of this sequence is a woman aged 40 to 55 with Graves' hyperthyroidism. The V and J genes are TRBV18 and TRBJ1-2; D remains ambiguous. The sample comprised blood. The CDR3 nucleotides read TGTGCCAGCTCACGGGGATACAGCGGAACTCAAGACTATGGCTACACCTTC. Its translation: CASSRGYSGTQDYGYTF.